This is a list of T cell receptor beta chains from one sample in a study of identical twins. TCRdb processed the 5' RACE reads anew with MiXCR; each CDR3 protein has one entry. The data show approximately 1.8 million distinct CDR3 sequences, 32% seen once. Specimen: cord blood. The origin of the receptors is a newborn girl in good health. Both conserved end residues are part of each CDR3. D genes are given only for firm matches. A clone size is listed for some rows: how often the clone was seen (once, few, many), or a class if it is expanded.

CDR3: CASSQESVAKNIQYF; DNA: TGTGCCAGCAGCCAAGAGTCGGTAGCCAAAAACATTCAGTACTTC; D: NA; J: TRBJ2-4; size: NA; V: TRBV4-2
CDR3: CASSVEGRGITEAFF; DNA: TGTGCCAGCAGCGTAGAGGGAAGGGGTATCACTGAAGCTTTCTTT; D: NA; J: TRBJ1-1; size: NA; V: TRBV9
CDR3: CASSLTSVPEQFF; DNA: TGCGCCAGCAGCTTGACTAGCGTGCCTGAGCAGTTCTTC; D: TRBD2; J: TRBJ2-1; size: few; V: TRBV5-1
CDR3: CASSFEVPTPKETNTEAFF; DNA: TGTGCCAGCAGCTTTGAAGTTCCAACCCCTAAAGAAACGAACACTGAAGCTTTCTTT; D: NA; J: TRBJ1-1; size: NA; V: TRBV5-6
CDR3: CSARDAASPADTQYF; DNA: TGCAGTGCTAGAGATGCCGCTAGCCCCGCGGATACGCAGTATTTT; D: NA; J: TRBJ2-3; size: NA; V: TRBV20-1
CDR3: CATSREGSLTDTQYF; DNA: TGTGCCACCAGCAGAGAAGGGAGCCTCACAGATACGCAGTATTTT; D: NA; J: TRBJ2-3; size: NA; V: TRBV15
CDR3: CASSLTGTDVYGYTF; DNA: TGCGCCAGCAGCCTTACCGGGACGGATGTTTATGGCTACACCTTC; D: NA; J: TRBJ1-2; size: few; V: TRBV4-1
CDR3: CSVWVRVTDTQYF; DNA: TGCAGCGTTTGGGTCCGGGTCACAGATACGCAGTATTTT; D: NA; J: TRBJ2-3; size: few; V: TRBV29-1
CDR3: CASSPWEGHGYTF; DNA: TGTGCCAGCAGCCCCTGGGAGGGGCATGGCTACACCTTC; D: NA; J: TRBJ1-2; size: few; V: TRBV4-2
CDR3: CASSRPGGLANHRYQETQYF; DNA: TGTGCCAGCAGCCGCCCGGGTGGGCTAGCTAATCATCGGTACCAAGAGACCCAGTACTTC; D: NA; J: TRBJ2-5; size: few; V: TRBV14
CDR3: CASILSRGAWYGYTF; DNA: TGTGCCAGCATTTTAAGCAGGGGGGCTTGGTATGGCTACACCTTC; D: TRBD1; J: TRBJ1-2; size: few; V: TRBV12-3/TRBV12-4
CDR3: CASSLVGQTYNEQYF; DNA: TGCGCCAGCAGCTTGGTGGGACAAACCTACAATGAGCAGTACTTC; D: NA; J: TRBJ2-5; size: NA; V: TRBV5-1
CDR3: CASSLVAGEGETQYF; DNA: TGCGCCAGCAGCTTGGTTGCAGGGGAAGGGGAGACCCAGTACTTC; D: NA; J: TRBJ2-5; size: few; V: TRBV5-1
CDR3: CSASRENTEAFF; DNA: TGCAGTGCTAGCAGGGAGAACACTGAAGCTTTCTTT; D: NA; J: TRBJ1-1; size: few; V: TRBV20-1
CDR3: CASRDLGLPISYEQYF; DNA: TGTGCCAGCAGGGACCTGGGACTACCAATCTCCTACGAGCAGTACTTC; D: TRBD2; J: TRBJ2-7; size: NA; V: TRBV6-1
CDR3: CASSPRDPYNEQFF; DNA: TGTGCCAGCAGCCCCCGGGACCCCTACAATGAGCAGTTCTTC; D: NA; J: TRBJ2-1; size: few; V: TRBV9
CDR3: CASRAELTGWEKLFF; DNA: TGTGCCAGCAGGGCAGAGCTAACAGGGTGGGAAAAACTGTTTTTT; D: NA; J: TRBJ1-4; size: NA; V: TRBV2
CDR3: CASKTSGVGTDTQYF; DNA: TGTGCCAGCAAGACTAGCGGGGTCGGGACAGATACGCAGTATTTT; D: TRBD2; J: TRBJ2-3; size: NA; V: TRBV6-6
CDR3: CASSWDSNYEQYF; DNA: TGTGCCAGCAGTTGGGACAGCAACTACGAGCAGTACTTC; D: TRBD1; J: TRBJ2-7; size: few; V: TRBV28
CDR3: CASSLRAESTDTQYF; DNA: TGTGCCAGCAGTTTACGAGCGGAAAGCACAGATACGCAGTATTTT; D: NA; J: TRBJ2-3; size: NA; V: TRBV12-3/TRBV12-4
CDR3: CASSTRDRAKNIQYF; DNA: TGTGCCAGCAGCACTAGAGACAGGGCCAAAAACATTCAGTACTTC; D: NA; J: TRBJ2-4; size: NA; V: TRBV7-2
CDR3: CASSLRGTLAWYEQFF; DNA: TGTGCCAGCAGTTTACGGGGGACGTTGGCTTGGTATGAGCAGTTCTTC; D: NA; J: TRBJ2-1; size: NA; V: TRBV12-3/TRBV12-4
CDR3: CASSPREGVVEYF; DNA: TGTGCCAGCAGCCCTCGTGAGGGAGTGGTTGAGTATTTT; D: NA; J: TRBJ2-3; size: few; V: TRBV7-9
CDR3: CATSERDWTDTQYF; DNA: TGTGCCACCAGTGAGCGGGATTGGACAGATACGCAGTATTTT; D: NA; J: TRBJ2-3; size: many; V: TRBV24-1
CDR3: CASSFTRSFNYGYTF; DNA: TGTGCCAGCAGCTTTACGCGCAGTTTTAACTATGGCTACACCTTC; D: NA; J: TRBJ1-2; size: NA; V: TRBV11-2
CDR3: CASNLGGRGLSGYTF; DNA: TGTGCCAGCAACCTAGGGGGCAGGGGGCTGTCTGGCTACACCTTC; D: TRBD1; J: TRBJ1-2; size: NA; V: TRBV28
CDR3: CARLDSTDTQYF; DNA: TGCGCCAGACTGGACAGCACAGATACGCAGTATTTT; D: NA; J: TRBJ2-3; size: few; V: TRBV5-1
CDR3: CASSDGAGGLYEQYF; DNA: TGTGCCAGCAGTGATGGAGCGGGAGGGCTCTACGAGCAGTACTTC; D: TRBD2; J: TRBJ2-7; size: NA; V: TRBV6-1
CDR3: CSARDWTRGNTYEQYF; DNA: TGCAGTGCTAGAGATTGGACTCGGGGTAATACCTACGAGCAGTACTTC; D: NA; J: TRBJ2-7; size: few; V: TRBV20-1
CDR3: CASIAASLAGYTDTQYF; DNA: TGTGCCAGCATCGCCGCTTCACTAGCGGGGTACACAGATACGCAGTATTTT; D: TRBD2; J: TRBJ2-3; size: NA; V: TRBV6-6
CDR3: CASSHPISGKNTDTQYF; DNA: TGTGCCAGCAGCCACCCTATCAGCGGGAAAAATACAGATACGCAGTATTTT; D: TRBD2; J: TRBJ2-3; size: NA; V: TRBV4-2
CDR3: CASSLPDRLSNQPQHF; DNA: TGTGCCAGCAGCCTCCCGGACAGGTTGAGCAATCAGCCCCAGCATTTT; D: TRBD1; J: TRBJ1-5; size: NA; V: TRBV7-9
CDR3: CASSQTRLAGPGGELFF; DNA: TGTGCCAGTAGCCAAACCCGACTAGCGGGACCTGGCGGGGAGCTGTTTTTT; D: TRBD2; J: TRBJ2-2; size: few; V: TRBV11-2
CDR3: CASSSGQGAYGYTF; DNA: TGTGCCAGCAGTTCCGGACAGGGGGCCTATGGCTACACCTTC; D: TRBD1; J: TRBJ1-2; size: many; V: TRBV27
CDR3: CASRQGFNTEAFF; DNA: TGTGCCAGCAGACAGGGGTTTAACACTGAAGCTTTCTTT; D: TRBD1; J: TRBJ1-1; size: NA; V: TRBV2
CDR3: CASTLGRGNTEAFF; DNA: TGTGCCAGCACCCTGGGTCGGGGGAACACTGAAGCTTTCTTT; D: NA; J: TRBJ1-1; size: NA; V: TRBV12-3/TRBV12-4
CDR3: CSARDPPTADQGDEQYF; DNA: TGCAGTGCTAGAGATCCTCCAACAGCGGACCAAGGGGACGAGCAGTACTTC; D: NA; J: TRBJ2-7; size: few; V: TRBV20-1
CDR3: CASSPGQGESPLHF; DNA: TGCGCCAGCAGCCCGGGACAGGGAGAATCACCCCTCCACTTT; D: TRBD1; J: TRBJ1-6; size: NA; V: TRBV5-1
CDR3: CASSPGQDKPPHF; DNA: TGTGCCAGCAGCCCCGGACAGGATAAACCCCCCCACTTT; D: TRBD1; J: TRBJ1-6; size: NA; V: TRBV5-4
CDR3: CASSAIPGQGQETQYF; DNA: TGTGCCAGCAGCGCGATACCCGGACAGGGCCAAGAGACCCAGTACTTC; D: TRBD1; J: TRBJ2-5; size: many; V: TRBV9
CDR3: CASTGSSAETQYF; DNA: TGTGCCAGCACGGGTAGTTCAGCAGAGACCCAGTACTTC; D: NA; J: TRBJ2-5; size: NA; V: TRBV6-6
CDR3: CASSQGLAGFVGELFF; DNA: TGTGCCAGCAGCCAAGGACTAGCGGGATTTGTCGGGGAGCTGTTTTTT; D: TRBD2; J: TRBJ2-2; size: NA; V: TRBV4-2
CDR3: CASSTGSQGSGGNQPQHF; DNA: TGTGCCAGCAGTACGGGTTCCCAAGGGTCAGGGGGCAATCAGCCCCAGCATTTT; D: NA; J: TRBJ1-5; size: NA; V: TRBV6-1
CDR3: CATYRDYNSPLHF; DNA: TGTGCCACCTACAGGGACTATAATTCACCCCTCCACTTT; D: NA; J: TRBJ1-6; size: NA; V: TRBV28